The 7 T cell receptor beta chains given below trace back to one sample, sequenced in a study of technical replicates of blood from several donors (dated 2017 in TCRdb). Preparation of the library involved the immunoSEQ multiplex PCR assay. TCRdb took over this immuneACCESS table, retaining in-frame rearrangements with V and J assigned. Such tables are incomplete; in checked studies, under half of the missing clones stem from an unresolved V gene, and the remainder is unexplained. The sample table shows over 55,000 clones, and approximately 84% are seen once. The ten biggest clones cover around 5.5% of the sample. Sequencing was done on a sample of PBMCs. Receptor source: a human donor in good health. Some clones in this sample may be carry-over from other donors' samples.

J is TRBJ2-1 and V is TRBV9, with D maybe TRBD2 (6 bases). CDR3 length equals 16 residues. V lost 0 bases and J lost 7, with 17 bases in between. Germline assignment: CDR1 SGDLS and CDR2 YYNGEE. The CDR3 nucleotides are TGTGCCAGCAGCGTAGGGGTAACGGGAGTACTGAATGAGCAGTTCTTC. Protein sequence: CASSVGVTGVLNEQFF. Based on the CDR3 plus reference TRBV9 and TRBJ2-1, the full variable domain is DSGVTQTPKHLITATGQRVTLRCSPRSGDLSVYWYQQSLDQGLQFLIQYYNGEERAKGNILERFSAQQFPDLHSELNLSSLELGDSALYFCASSVGVTGVLNEQFFGPGTRLTVL.

Concerning this clone itself: The junction does not match germline at one end; this may be a read error. V gene TRBV4-2 combines with J gene TRBJ2-5; D may be TRBD2 (5 bases). The CDR3 runs to 13 residues. Germline V gene sequence: CDR1 LGHNA, CDR2 YNFKEQ. The DNA for the CDR3 is TGTGCCAGCAGCCAAGACGATCAGCGGCAGAAGAACTTC. It translates to CASSQDDQRQKNF.

The chain uses TRBV5-1 and TRBJ1-1; no reliable D call. This CDR3 is 14 amino acids long. Trimming cost V 4 bases and J 4 bases, with 14 bases left between them. The germline CDR1 and CDR2 sequences are SGHRS and YFSETQ. The CDR3: CASSEGLMGTEAFF. The DNA of the CDR3 is TGCGCCAGCAGCGAAGGACTGATGGGCACTGAAGCTTTCTTT.

The rearrangement links TRBV5-1 to TRBJ2-7; 9 bases fit TRBD1. This CDR3 has 16 residues. Germline V gene lookup returns CDR1 SGHRS and CDR2 YFSETQ. V shed 4 bases and J 3 bases; nucleotides not matched to a gene: 11. The CDR3 bases are TGCGCCAGCAGCCAAGGACAGGGGCGTGGGGACTACGAGCAGTACTTC. It codes for CASSQGQGRGDYEQYF.

This clone was found once. CDR3 loop: CASSLGVVNTGELFF. The CDR3 bases are TGTGCCAGCAGTCTTGGAGTGGTGAACACCGGGGAGCTGTTTTTT. The V gene is TRBV7-9, the J gene TRBJ2-2, with unresolved D. The CDR3 is 15 amino acids. The ends were cut back, 6 bases at V and 1 base at J, with 12 bases in the middle. CDR1 SEHNR and CDR2 FQNEAQ come from the germline V gene (reference sequence).

The chain couples TRBV11-2 to TRBJ1-2; 7 bases line up with TRBD1. This CDR3 has 15 amino acids. In germline, CDR1 is SGHAT, CDR2 FQNNGV. Trimming cost V 1 base and J 6 bases; bases outside gene matches: 8. CDR3: CASSLGPKGADGYTF. In nucleotides, the CDR3 is TGTGCCAGCAGCTTAGGGCCCAAGGGGGCAGATGGCTACACCTTC.

This clone appeared once. This chain connects TRBV4-2 to TRBJ2-2, with TRBD2 matching 9 bases. Per the germline V gene, CDR1 is LGHNA and CDR2 is YNFKEQ. V lost 1 base and J lost 2; bases outside the gene matches: 5. There are 17 residues in the CDR3. The CDR3 sequence is CASSQVGLALNTGELFF. CDR3 sequence (DNA): TGTGCCAGCAGCCAAGTGGGACTAGCCCTAAACACCGGGGAGCTGTTTTTT.